Sequencing of this TCR beta chain was carried out in a study of radiation and T cells in renal cell carcinoma. Across the whole study: Nephrectomy followed 15 Gy stereotactic body radiation by 4 weeks.

From germline, CDR1 is SGDLS and CDR2 YYNGEE. Trimming cost V 1 base and J 6 bases, with 8 bases left between them. The CDR3 is 13 residues long. The study, taken as a whole, reports: In blood, top tumor clones expanded by 2 weeks, shrinking by 4.

Generated by immunoSEQ multiplex PCR, the TCRdb table keeps only in-frame clones and is missing some. The sample carries fewer than 150,000 clones, more than 75% recorded once. Specified time point: blood 2 weeks post-SBRT. The treatment denotes: 15 Gy SBRT to primary tumor, nephrectomy 4 weeks later. A word on this clone: The antigen is unknown.

The source is an older woman with renal cell carcinoma. The material was blood, obtained from a patient whose treatment included radiotherapy and nephrectomy. The V call is TRBV9, the J call TRBJ2-1; no clear D. The DNA of the CDR3 is TGTGCCAGCAGCGTAAGGGATTTCAATGAGCAGTTCTTC. It codes for CASSVRDFNEQFF.